A selection of T cell receptor beta chains follows, all from one sample in a study of blood T cell repertoires in COVID-19. Data came from immunoSEQ multiplex PCR; TCRdb stores just in-frame clones and leaves some out. This table holds about 290,000 clones, roughly 89% found once. Source material: PBMCs or T cells enriched from blood (not recorded which). Receptors were obtained from a woman aged 40 to 50 who had recovered from COVID-19. The CDR3 runs from the conserved cysteine through the conserved F or W. D genes are given only for firm matches. The listing skips clone size in some rows; elsewhere it reads once, few, many or a size class.

d_call j_call clone_size v_call cdr3_aa cdr3_nt
TRBD1 TRBJ1-2 NA TRBV5-1 CASSGTGTGKGYTF TGCGCCAGCAGCGGAACCGGGACAGGGAAAGGCTACACCTTC
TRBD2 TRBJ2-3 NA TRBV2 CASNGLAGITDTQYF TGTGCCAGCAACGGACTAGCGGGGATCACAGATACGCAGTATTTT
NA TRBJ2-1 NA TRBV15 CATTGVVGSSYNEQFF TGTGCCACTACCGGGGTTGTGGGGAGCTCCTACAATGAGCAGTTCTTC
TRBD1 TRBJ1-1 NA TRBV7-9 CASSRQGQMNTEAFF TGTGCCAGCAGCCGACAGGGCCAGATGAACACTGAAGCTTTCTTT
TRBD1 TRBJ2-2 NA TRBV19 CASRPGQGLPGELFF TGTGCCAGTAGGCCGGGACAGGGTTTACCCGGGGAGCTGTTTTTT
NA TRBJ2-3 NA TRBV7-3 CASSLSFADTQYF TGTGCCAGCAGCTTAAGTTTCGCAGATACGCAGTATTTT
NA TRBJ1-3 NA TRBV28 CASSPGGDSGNTIYF TGTGCCAGCAGTCCCGGGGGAGACTCTGGAAACACCATATATTTT
TRBD1 TRBJ1-2 once TRBV9 CASSPRTGGVPNGYTF TGTGCCAGCAGCCCCCGGACAGGGGGCGTCCCAAATGGCTACACCTTC
NA TRBJ1-6 once TRBV4-3 CASSSTSSYNSPLHF TGCGCCAGCAGCTCCACTAGCTCCTATAATTCACCCCTCCACTTT
TRBD1 TRBJ2-7 NA TRBV19 CASSTPGQSYEQYF TGTGCCAGTAGCACTCCGGGACAGTCCTACGAGCAGTACTTC
TRBD1 TRBJ1-2 NA TRBV6-1 CASSDPGTGVYGYTF TGTGCCAGCAGTGACCCCGGGACAGGGGTCTATGGCTACACCTTC
NA TRBJ2-1 NA TRBV11-3 CASSLEGGVSYNEQFF TGTGCCAGCAGCCTCGAGGGGGGGGTCTCCTACAATGAGCAGTTCTTC
NA TRBJ2-1 NA TRBV30 CAWSSPLRTRDGEQFF TGTGCCTGGAGTTCTCCCCTACGGACACGAGATGGTGAGCAGTTCTTC
NA TRBJ1-1 once TRBV6-5 CASSSGGQGTEAFF TGTGCCAGCAGTTCCGGGGGGCAGGGTACTGAAGCTTTCTTT
NA TRBJ1-1 NA TRBV9 CASSVDQRTEAFF TGTGCCAGCAGCGTAGATCAGAGGACTGAAGCTTTCTTT
TRBD1 TRBJ1-2 NA TRBV5-6 CASSLSGTGNGYTF TGTGCCAGCAGCTTGTCCGGGACAGGGAACGGCTACACCTTC
NA TRBJ1-1 NA TRBV7-3 CASSPLKVGTTPLFF TGTGCCAGCAGCCCGTTAAAGGTTGGGACAACTCCCTTATTCTTT
NA TRBJ2-5 NA TRBV3-1/TRBV3-2 CASSQIRGSQWETQYF TGTGCCAGCAGCCAAATTAGGGGTTCACAATGGGAGACCCAGTACTTC
NA TRBJ2-7 NA TRBV4-2 CASSRDPTYRDSRYEQYF TGTGCCAGCAGCCGAGACCCTACATACCGGGACTCCCGCTACGAGCAGTACTTC
TRBD2 TRBJ2-1 NA TRBV11-3 CASSRLAAPGDEQFF TGTGCCAGCAGCCGACTAGCGGCCCCAGGCGATGAGCAGTTCTTC
TRBD2 TRBJ2-1 NA TRBV19 CASNAGAPGNEQFF TGTGCCAGTAACGCGGGAGCACCGGGCAATGAGCAGTTCTTC
NA TRBJ1-4 NA TRBV6-2/TRBV6-3 CASSYSGQAAEKLFF TGTGCCAGCAGTTACTCGGGCCAGGCAGCTGAAAAACTGTTTTTT
NA TRBJ1-1 NA TRBV28 CASSLAGGEAFF TGTGCCAGCAGTTTAGCGGGCGGGGAAGCTTTCTTT
NA TRBJ2-1 NA TRBV29-1 CSVGRGSGNEQFF TGCAGCGTTGGACGAGGATCGGGCAATGAGCAGTTCTTC
NA TRBJ2-7 NA TRBV7-9 CASSLDSLPYEQYF TGTGCCAGCAGCTTGGACAGTCTACCCTACGAGCAGTACTTC
NA TRBJ1-3 NA TRBV4-1 CASSQEGHSSGNTIYF TGCGCCAGCAGCCAAGAAGGTCACAGCTCTGGAAACACCATATATTTT